This T cell receptor beta chain comes out of a study of cytomegalovirus exposure and HLA in healthy donors. Study conclusions and caveats: The majority of TCR sequences were rare, yet some public TCRs appeared in many donors.

Note on this clone: Antigen specificity is unknown.

Germline CDR1 reads SGHAT; CDR2 reads FQNNGV. The V end lost 3 bases, the J end lost 4 bases, and 13 bases lay between the germline ends. The CDR3 extends over 14 amino acids. Some clones are missing from TCRdb's copy, which holds only in-frame ones; the method was immunoSEQ multiplex PCR. The sample has 260,000 or so clones, about 90% seen once. The genes are TRBV11-2 and TRBJ2-7; no clear D. The clonotype comes from a woman younger than 45 in good health and CMV-seronegative. Sequencing was done on a sample of PBMCs. The CDR3 loop reads CASSLEFGGYEQYF. As DNA, the CDR3 is TGTGCCAGCAGCTTGGAATTCGGTGGGTACGAGCAGTACTTC. The full variable domain, rest sourced from reference TRBV11-2 and TRBJ2-7, is EAGVAQSPRYKIIEKRQSVAFWCNPISGHATLYWYQQILGQGPKLLIQFQNNGVVDDSQLPKDRFSAERLKGVDSTLKIQPAKLEDSAVYLCASSLEFGGYEQYFGPGTRLTVT.